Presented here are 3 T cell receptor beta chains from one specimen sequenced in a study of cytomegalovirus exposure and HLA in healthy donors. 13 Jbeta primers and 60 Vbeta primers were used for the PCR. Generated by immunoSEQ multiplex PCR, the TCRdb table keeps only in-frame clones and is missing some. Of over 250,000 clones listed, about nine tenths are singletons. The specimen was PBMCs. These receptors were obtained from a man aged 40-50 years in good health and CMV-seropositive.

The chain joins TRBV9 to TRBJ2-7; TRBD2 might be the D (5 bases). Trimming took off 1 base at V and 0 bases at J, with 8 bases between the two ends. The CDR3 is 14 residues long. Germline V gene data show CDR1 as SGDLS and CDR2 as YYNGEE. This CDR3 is CASSVTGSSYEQYF. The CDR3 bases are TGTGCCAGCAGCGTAACGGGAAGCTCCTACGAGCAGTACTTC.

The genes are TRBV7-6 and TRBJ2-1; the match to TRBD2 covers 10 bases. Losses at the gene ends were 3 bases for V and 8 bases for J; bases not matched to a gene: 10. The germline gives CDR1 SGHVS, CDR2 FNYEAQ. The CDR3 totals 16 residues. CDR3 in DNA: TGTGCCAGCAGCTTGGGCCCAGCGGGAGGGCGCTATGAGCAGTTCTTC. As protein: CASSLGPAGGRYEQFF.

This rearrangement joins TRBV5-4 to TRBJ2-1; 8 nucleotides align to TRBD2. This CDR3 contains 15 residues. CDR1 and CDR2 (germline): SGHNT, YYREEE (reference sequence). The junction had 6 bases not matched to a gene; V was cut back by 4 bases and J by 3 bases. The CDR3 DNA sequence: TGTGCCAGCAGCCCTCTAGCGGGCCTCTACAATGAGCAGTTCTTC. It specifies CASSPLAGLYNEQFF.